The 27 T cell receptor beta chains below were found in one sample sequenced in a study of T cell responses to AZD1222 COVID-19 vaccine. Here immunoSEQ multiplex PCR was the method, and the copy in TCRdb shows in-frame clones only, minus some. This table has 100,000 to 150,000 clones, just over 90% appearing once. The sequencing here drew on peripheral blood, taken 28 days after the second AZD1222 dose. Receptor source: an adult who received the AZD1222 COVID-19 vaccine.

The chain links TRBV5-6 to TRBJ2-7, with TRBD2 matching 13 bases. CDR3 size: 18 residues. The trim removed 4 bases at V and 4 bases at J, leaving 14 bases unmatched. Germline V gives CDR1 SGHDT, CDR2 YYEEEE. CDR3 in DNA: TGTGCCAGCAGCGCTTCAGGACTAGCGGGAGTGTTAACGTACGAGCAGTACTTC. It translates to CASSASGLAGVLTYEQYF. The full variable domain, rest sourced from reference TRBV5-6 and TRBJ2-7, is DAGVTQSPTHLIKTRGQQVTLRCSPKSGHDTVSWYQQALGQGPQFIFQYYEEEERQRGNFPDRFSGHQFPNYSSELNVNALLLGDSALYLCASSASGLAGVLTYEQYFGPGTRLTVT.

The rearrangement joins TRBV12-3 or TRBV12-4 to TRBJ2-6; no firm D call. This CDR3 comprises 11 residues. The V and J ends lost 7 bases and 7 bases respectively, with 5 bases between them. In DNA form, the CDR3 reads TGTGCCAGCACCCAAGCCAACGTCCTGACTTTC. Residues: CASTQANVLTF.

The chain links TRBV19 to TRBJ1-2; 7 nucleotides align to TRBD1. This CDR3 comprises 12 residues. The V segment lost 7 bases and the J segment 8 bases; nucleotides outside the gene matches: 7. Germline lookup yields CDR1 LNHDA and CDR2 SQIVND (reference sequence). The CDR3 DNA reads TGTGCCAGTAATCCCCAGGGGGGAGGCTACACCTTC. Its translation is CASNPQGGGYTF. The full variable domain, completed using reference TRBV19 and TRBJ1-2, is DGGITQSPKYLFRKEGQNVTLSCEQNLNHDAMYWYRQDPGQGLRLIYYSQIVNDFQKGDIAEGYSVSREKKESFPLTVTSAQKNPTAFYLCASNPQGGGYTFGSGTRLTVV.

The J gene is TRBJ1-2, the V gene TRBV7-9; D unclear. In germline, CDR1 is SEHNR, CDR2 FQNEAQ (reference sequence). V was clipped by 1 base and J by 1 base, with 10 bases between them. The CDR3 is 15 residues long. CDR3 amino acids: CASSLGDAINYGYTF. The CDR3 DNA follows: TGTGCCAGCAGCTTAGGAGACGCTATTAACTATGGCTACACCTTC.

The rearrangement links TRBV6-5 to TRBJ2-7; no clear D gene. Germline assignment: CDR1 MNHEY and CDR2 SVGAGI. Trimming removed 4 bases at V and 6 bases at J, with 16 bases between. There are 14 residues in the CDR3. The CDR3 DNA reads as TGTGCCAGCAGTTCTTCCCGGTGGGAAGGCGAGCAGTACTTC. Its protein is CASSSSRWEGEQYF.

The chain couples TRBV5-1 to TRBJ1-4; D may be TRBD1 (5 bases). The V gene lost 0 bases and the J gene lost 8 bases, with 11 bases spanning the gap. The V gene's germline CDR1 is SGHRS and CDR2 YFSETQ. CDR3 length equals 14 residues. This CDR3 is CASSLDGAWEKLFF. The CDR3 coding sequence is TGCGCCAGCAGCTTGGATGGGGCGTGGGAAAAACTGTTTTTT.

The chain links TRBV24-1 to TRBJ1-3; D is uncertain. Trimming pared 0 bases from V and 4 bases from J, leaving 12 bases between. The CDR3 has 16 residues. Germline V lookup: CDR1 KGHDR, CDR2 SFDVKD. CDR3 nucleotides: TGTGCCACCAGTGATTTGGACGGGCGTTTGGGAAACACCATATATTTT. Translation: CATSDLDGRLGNTIYF.

The chain's CDR3 is CAWRGTSSYNEQFF. CDR3 nucleotides: TGTGCCTGGAGGGGGACTAGCAGTTACAATGAGCAGTTCTTC. The chain employs TRBV30 and TRBJ2-1; TRBD2 matches at 9 bases. In germline, CDR1 is GTSNPN, CDR2 SVGIG (reference sequence). V lost 3 bases to trimming and J lost 4 bases; unmatched junction nucleotides: 4. The CDR3 consists of 14 residues.

DNA of the CDR3: TGTGCCAGCAGTCCCCTCAGAGGAGGCTACACCTTC. Translation: CASSPLRGGYTF. The chain uses TRBV28 and TRBJ1-2; D is unresolved. V was shortened by 5 bases and J by 8 bases, with 12 bases between the two germline ends. Germline CDR1 is MDHEN and CDR2 is SYDVKM. The CDR3 has 12 amino acids.

The V call is TRBV4-2, the J call TRBJ1-2; TRBD1 agrees at 7 bases. Trimming removed 6 bases from V and 3 bases from J; junction bases left unmatched: 4. CDR1 and CDR2 from the germline V gene are LGHNA and YNFKEQ. This CDR3 is built from 13 residues. CDR3 DNA: TGTGCCAGCAGAAACGGACAGGACTATGGCTACACCTTC. Translated: CASRNGQDYGYTF.

This CDR3 is CASSPTTGNQPQHF. The CDR3 nucleotides are TGTGCCAGCAGCCCCACTACGGGCAATCAGCCCCAGCATTTT. The chain employs TRBV3-1 (or the pseudogene TRBV3-2) and TRBJ1-5; no clear D gene. The germline CDR1 and CDR2 sequences are LGHDT and YNNKEL (reference sequence). With 4 bases removed from V and 2 bases from J, the gap between germline ends came to 9 bases. This CDR3 has 14 residues.

This clone was seen a handful of times. V gene TRBV3-1 (or the pseudogene TRBV3-2) combines with J gene TRBJ1-2, with 9 positions matching TRBD1. CDR3 length equals 15 residues. Germline CDR1 reads LGHDT; CDR2 reads YNNKEL (reference sequence). Trimming cost V 6 bases and J 8 bases; bases outside gene matches: 13. The CDR3 coding sequence is TGTGCCAGCAGAGGCCGGGACAGGGCTGGAAAGGGCTACACCTTC. Its translation: CASRGRDRAGKGYTF.

The chain recombines TRBV16 with TRBJ1-1; tentatively, D is TRBD1 (5 bases). Germline CDR1 reads KGHSY; CDR2 reads FQNENV. This CDR3 region has 12 residues. V dropped 0 bases and J dropped 10 bases, with 9 bases sitting between them. CDR3 DNA: TGTGCCAGCAGCCAATCGGACGGGGGAGCTTTCTTT. This codes for CASSQSDGGAFF.

V is TRBV2 and J is TRBJ1-2, with D possibly matching TRBD1 (6 bases). Trimming pared 6 bases from V and 8 bases from J, leaving 16 bases between. Germline V gene lookup returns CDR1 SNHLY and CDR2 FYNNEI. The CDR3 consists of 13 residues. Here the CDR3 DNA reads TGTGCCAGCAGGATGGACAGCCCGTTAGGCTACACCTTC. Translation: CASRMDSPLGYTF.

A single count supports this clone. The chain combines TRBV12-3 or TRBV12-4 with TRBJ1-2; D may be TRBD1 (5 bases). Trimming took off 5 bases at V and 4 bases at J, with 11 bases between the two ends. The CDR3 is 13 amino acids. The CDR3 is CASSPDSLYGYTF. The CDR3 DNA sequence: TGTGCCAGCAGTCCCGACAGCCTCTATGGCTACACCTTC.

This rearrangement joins TRBV2 to TRBJ1-2; unclear D gene. Germline V gene lookup returns CDR1 SNHLY and CDR2 FYNNEI. The CDR3 totals 14 residues. V was cut by 4 bases and J by 5 bases, with 14 bases left in between. The CDR3: CASSVSHPVYGYTF. For the CDR3, the DNA is TGTGCCAGCAGTGTATCCCATCCGGTATATGGCTACACCTTC.

The V gene is TRBV5-4, the J gene TRBJ1-5; D call uncertain. This CDR3 has 15 residues. The V end was cut by 2 bases, the J end by 3 bases, with 12 bases between. Germline V CDR1 and CDR2: SGHNT, YYREEE (reference sequence). The CDR3 spells CASSLGPESNQPQHF. CDR3 DNA sequence: TGTGCCAGCAGCTTAGGTCCCGAATCCAATCAGCCCCAGCATTTT.

The chain uses TRBV9 and TRBJ2-1; D is possibly TRBD2 (6 bases). The CDR3 is 15 residues long. V lost 1 base and J lost 4, with 12 bases in between. Per germline, CDR1 SGDLS and CDR2 YYNGEE. The DNA of the CDR3 is TGTGCCAGCAGCGTAAGTAGCGGCACTTACAATGAGCAGTTCTTC. Translation gives CASSVSSGTYNEQFF.

This clone has just one count. This chain links TRBV7-9 with TRBJ2-1, with TRBD1 as a possible D gene (6 bases). Deletions cut 2 bases from V and 4 bases from J, with 15 bases between. The CDR3 length is 16 residues. Germline-derived CDR1 and CDR2 are SEHNR and FQNEAQ (reference sequence). The DNA for the CDR3 is TGTGCCAGCAGCTTATCACAGGGTTCCAGGTACAATGAGCAGTTCTTC. It codes for CASSLSQGSRYNEQFF.

The chain recombines TRBV10-3 with TRBJ1-6; TRBD1 matches 7 bases. V lost 2 bases and J lost 0; bases outside the gene matches: 13. This CDR3 comprises 20 residues. Per germline, CDR1 ENHRY and CDR2 SYGVKD. The CDR3 spells CAISEGLGQPLSSYNSPLHF. The CDR3 nucleotides are TGTGCCATCAGTGAGGGTTTGGGACAGCCCCTGAGCTCCTATAATTCACCCCTCCACTTT.

This sequence joins TRBV5-1 and TRBJ2-2, with D unresolved. Germline V lookup: CDR1 SGHRS, CDR2 YFSETQ. Trimming took 1 base from V and 6 from J, leaving 7 bases between them. CDR3 length: 13 amino acids. CDR3 bases: TGCGCCAGCAGCTTGCTGGGCGCCGGGGAGCTGTTTTTT. Amino acids: CASSLLGAGELFF. Looking up the rest from reference TRBV5-1 and TRBJ2-2 gives the full variable domain: KAGVTQTPRYLIKTRGQQVTLSCSPISGHRSVSWYQQTPGQGLQFLFEYFSETQRNKGNFPGRFSGRQFSNSRSEMNVSTLELGDSALYLCASSLLGAGELFFGEGSRLTVL.

J is TRBJ1-2 and V is TRBV7-8; D remains ambiguous. The CDR3 runs to 14 residues. Germline assignment: CDR1 SGHVS and CDR2 FQNEAQ. V lost 5 bases, J lost 7 bases, and 17 bases lay in between. CDR3 DNA: TGTGCCAGCAGCCAACAGCGGTTGAGCGCTGGCTACACCTTC. This translates into CASSQQRLSAGYTF.

This clone is a singleton in its sample. This sequence joins TRBV28 and TRBJ1-4, with a tentative D call TRBD1 (6 bases). There are 14 residues in the CDR3. V was clipped by 7 bases and J by 8 bases, with 17 bases between them. Germline V gene data show CDR1 as MDHEN and CDR2 as SYDVKM. CDR3 amino acids: CASTIPRGVEKLFF. In DNA, the CDR3 is TGTGCCAGCACTATACCTAGGGGGGTGGAAAAACTGTTTTTT. Filled out from reference TRBV28 and TRBJ1-4, the complete variable domain reads DVKVTQSSRYLVKRTGEKVFLECVQDMDHENMFWYRQDPGLGLRLIYFSYDVKMKEKGDIPEGYSVSREKKERFSLILESASTNQTSMYLCASTIPRGVEKLFFGSGTQLSVL.

This chain links TRBV11-3 with TRBJ2-2; D is unclear. This CDR3 is built from 15 residues. Trimming pared 5 bases from V and 1 base from J, leaving 11 bases between. Germline V CDR1 and CDR2: SGHNT, YENEEA. The CDR3 loop is CASSANWGNTGELFF. The CDR3 DNA follows: TGTGCCAGCAGCGCTAATTGGGGGAACACCGGGGAGCTGTTTTTT.

For this clone: Other nucleotide sequences in the sample specify the same CDR3. V is TRBV9 and J is TRBJ1-3, with 7 bases that match TRBD1. CDR3 size: 15 residues. Looked up from germline, CDR1 is SGDLS and CDR2 is YYNGEE. V gave up 4 bases and J gave up 3 bases; unmatched junction bases: 7. In DNA, the CDR3 is TGTGCCAGCAGCCCCCGACAGGGTAGTGGAAACACCATATATTTT. It is translated as CASSPRQGSGNTIYF.

The genes are TRBV19 and TRBJ2-2; the D gene is possibly TRBD1 (8 bases). The CDR3 length is 16 residues. V was trimmed by 3 bases and J by 5 bases, leaving 16 bases between them. Germline CDR1 reads LNHDA; CDR2 reads SQIVND (reference sequence). The CDR3 DNA sequence: TGTGCCAGTAGTATGGACAGGGAGGGAGATACCGGGGAGCTGTTTTTT. Its translation: CASSMDREGDTGELFF. The full variable domain, with the rest looked up from reference TRBV19 and TRBJ2-2, is DGGITQSPKYLFRKEGQNVTLSCEQNLNHDAMYWYRQDPGQGLRLIYYSQIVNDFQKGDIAEGYSVSREKKESFPLTVTSAQKNPTAFYLCASSMDREGDTGELFFGEGSRLTVL.

The chain joins TRBV2 to TRBJ1-3; D gene unclear. Germline CDR1 SNHLY, CDR2 FYNNEI. Trimming took off 4 bases at V and 0 bases at J, with 7 bases between the two ends. The CDR3 runs to 14 residues. CDR3 amino acids: CASSGFVSGNTIYF. CDR3 DNA: TGTGCCAGCAGTGGATTTGTCTCTGGAAACACCATATATTTT. The full variable domain, completed using reference TRBV2 and TRBJ1-3, is EPEVTQTPSHQVTQMGQEVILRCVPISNHLYFYWYRQILGQKVEFLVSFYNNEISEKSEIFDDQFSVERPDGSNFTLKIRSTKLEDSAMYFCASSGFVSGNTIYFGEGSWLTVV.